These T cell receptor beta chains were read from a single sample in a study of glioma-infiltrating T cells after dendritic cell vaccination. Using immunoSEQ multiplex PCR, the repertoire was profiled, and TCRdb retains in-frame clones only, with some absent. The sample has approximately 85,000 clones; roughly 85% are singletons. Sequencing used blood, obtained after dendritic cell vaccination. The receptors come from a human donor with glioblastoma. Both conserved end residues are trimmed from each CDR3.

cdr3_length,v_call,j_call,cdr3_aa
13,TRBV18,TRBJ2-7,ASSLAGYSTYEQY
18,TRBV4-1,TRBJ2-2,ASSHPSAGGQKGKTGELF
13,TRBV6-1,TRBJ1-2,ASRGTPSPNYGYT
14,TRBV28,TRBJ2-7,ASSSPAAGGFYEQY
13,TRBV7-9,TRBJ2-5,ASSLERGLQETQY
12,TRBV4-3,TRBJ1-5,ASSQGEINQPQH
17,TRBV9,TRBJ2-3,ASTRTGLAGVGSTDTQY
11,TRBV18,TRBJ2-3,ASSLSPRDTQY
11,TRBV29-1,TRBJ1-2,SDVQGSNYGYT
12,TRBV19,TRBJ2-7,ASSLAGGTYEQY
11,TRBV9,TRBJ2-1,ASSAGDYNEQF
15,TRBV27,TRBJ2-5,ASSPYTGTQTQETQY
14,TRBV15,TRBJ2-3,ATSRPPGLSTDTQY
12,TRBV6-6,TRBJ2-1,ASTGGGGYNEQF
12,TRBV6-5,TRBJ1-5,ASSYGQGSGPQH
13,TRBV13,TRBJ2-5,ASGSAGIKKETQY
11,TRBV5-4,TRBJ1-6,ASQQGADSPLH
14,TRBV13,TRBJ1-2,ASSLGRTGISYGYT
13,TRBV28,TRBJ2-7,ASSPGLGDSYEQY
10,TRBV5-1,TRBJ2-1,ASSPDLGEQF
11,TRBV29-1,TRBJ2-1,SAWTSGRNEQF
14,TRBV14,TRBJ2-7,ASSQIAGGIPNEQY
12,TRBV9,TRBJ2-3,ASSVDLGVETQY
12,TRBV7-8,TRBJ2-4,ASSIGETKNIQY
17,TRBV7-9,TRBJ1-5,ASSLKPYRLDRVNQPQH
12,TRBV4-2,TRBJ2-7,ASSLPGLEGEQY
13,TRBV18,TRBJ2-5,ASSPPQGAGETQY
10,TRBV27,TRBJ1-2,ASRGTKYGYT
14,TRBV9,TRBJ1-1,ASSPTGTGGFAEAF
13,TRBV29-1,TRBJ2-7,SVEARDREGYEQY
13,TRBV10-2,TRBJ2-3,ASSEGSGSTDTQY
13,TRBV5-1,TRBJ2-3,ASSLNRVGTDTQY
13,TRBV6-6,TRBJ2-3,ASSYPGTATDTQY
10,TRBV6-5,TRBJ2-5,ASRSQGGTQY
13,TRBV9,TRBJ1-2,ASSVENTANYGYT
17,TRBV15,TRBJ2-1,ATSRIPTKPGTSYNEQF
14,TRBV9,TRBJ2-7,ASSGPGTSGSYEQY
14,TRBV2,TRBJ2-7,ASTPEVRRGPYEQY
15,TRBV10-3,TRBJ2-6,AISPGTGTSGANVLT
14,TRBV2,TRBJ2-4,ASSTRTGGSKNIQY
13,TRBV7-6,TRBJ1-4,ASSLAGRGGEKLF
16,TRBV6-1,TRBJ2-2,ASSAEGVRWSNTGELF
11,TRBV29-1,TRBJ2-7,SVEEQGAWEQY
12,TRBV7-2,TRBJ1-2,ASSPETGDYGYT
14,TRBV11-2,TRBJ2-7,ASSMMFSGRAYEQY
12,TRBV5-5,TRBJ2-1,ASSRTSGDNEQF
11,TRBV6-1,TRBJ2-1,ASRPQGPGEQF
13,TRBV2,TRBJ2-2,ASSGGLAGTGELF
13,TRBV6-5,TRBJ1-2,ASRPRGTGPYGYT
13,TRBV18,TRBJ1-2,ASSPPDSSFYGYT
14,TRBV9,TRBJ2-7,ASSVEGTGSSYEQY
12,TRBV7-9,TRBJ2-3,ASRGGLGADTQY
12,TRBV9,TRBJ2-7,ASSGRWSSYEQY
11,TRBV30,TRBJ1-4,AVSRSTNEKLF